Following are 26 T cell receptor beta chains from one sample sequenced in a study of molecular identifiers for immune sequencing clone quantification. Via MiXCR, TCRdb re-called the PCR reads, giving one row per CDR3 protein. The data show about 510,000 distinct CDR3 sequences, about 25% seen once. Sequences were obtained from naive CD8+ T cells from blood, with Jurkat cell RNA spiked in. The sample's subset: FACS-sorted CD8+CD4-CCR7+CD45RA+ naive T cells. The receptors were gathered from a human donor in good health. Some libraries in this study had Jurkat cell RNA spiked in.

The J gene is TRBJ2-3, the V gene TRBV30; TRBD1 is a possible D gene (5 bases). The CDR3 extends over 15 amino acids. V lost 5 bases, J lost 3 bases, and 18 bases lay in between. Germline-derived CDR1 and CDR2 are GTSNPN and SVGIG (reference sequence). The DNA for the CDR3 is TGTGCCTGGGGGAACGTGGCAGGGATAACAGATACGCAGTATTTT. This codes for CAWGNVAGITDTQYF.

This clonotype was detected only a few times. The chain joins TRBV12-3 or TRBV12-4 to TRBJ2-2; 7 nucleotides match TRBD1. The ends lost 6 bases at V and 7 bases at J; junction bases unmatched: 8. This CDR3 has 14 residues. The CDR3 nucleotides are TGTGCCAGCAGCCTAACAGGGGATGGCGGGGAGCTGTTTTTT. It codes for CASSLTGDGGELFF.

This clonotype was detected ten times or more. V usage is TRBV28 and J usage is TRBJ1-2, with TRBD1 identical over 9 bases. The CDR3 length is 19 residues. The V gene end was trimmed by 2 bases and the J gene end by 8 bases; junction bases not matched to a gene: 21. From germline, CDR1 is MDHEN and CDR2 SYDVKM. In DNA form, the CDR3 reads TGTGCCAGCAGTTTAATTTTCCCGGAACCGGGACAGGGTTCTGGGGGCTACACCTTC. It is translated as CASSLIFPEPGQGSGGYTF.

This clonotype occurred a few times. This chain connects TRBV4-1 to TRBJ2-1, with D maybe TRBD1 (5 bases). Germline CDR1 reads MGHRA; CDR2 reads YSYEKL. Between the trimmed V and J ends, which lost 4 bases and 10 bases, there was a span of 14 bases. The CDR3 runs 13 residues. The CDR3 spells CASSPGQALEQFF. The CDR3 coding sequence is TGCGCCAGCAGCCCAGGGCAGGCTTTAGAGCAGTTCTTC.

About this clonotype: A much larger clone sits a single nucleotide away, making a read error possible. This chain links TRBV7-2 with TRBJ2-5; tentatively, D is TRBD2 (6 bases). The V gene's germline CDR1 is SGHTA and CDR2 FQGNSA. The CDR3 contains 16 residues. CDR3 in DNA: TGTGCCAGCAGCCTCCCCGGGGGAAGGGGTGAAGAGACCGAGTACTTC. It yields the protein CASSLPGGRGEETEYF.

This clonotype was observed a single time. The chain uses TRBV20-1 and TRBJ1-1; 8 bases match TRBD1. The trim removed 3 bases at V and 4 bases at J, leaving 7 bases unmatched. Germline assignment: CDR1 DFQATT and CDR2 SNEGSKA (reference sequence). The CDR3 has 14 residues. The chain's CDR3 is CSASTGGSSTEAFF. The CDR3, as DNA: TGCAGTGCTAGCACAGGGGGTTCGAGCACTGAAGCTTTCTTT.

The rearrangement uses TRBV10-3 and TRBJ2-5; tentatively, D is TRBD1 or TRBD2 (5 bases each). Trimming cost V 0 bases and J 7 bases, with 12 bases left between them. The germline V gene has CDR1 ENHRY and CDR2 SYGVKD. This CDR3 is built from 14 residues. The CDR3 sequence is CAISESNGDATQYF. CDR3 nucleotide sequence: TGTGCCATCAGTGAGTCGAACGGGGACGCGACCCAGTACTTC.

This clonotype was seen only a few times. The genes are TRBV20-1 and TRBJ2-5; TRBD2 agrees at 10 bases. V dropped 5 bases and J dropped 5; count of bases not matched to a gene: 20. CDR1 is DFQATT and CDR2 is SNEGSKA in the germline V gene (reference sequence). CDR3 size: 18 residues. As DNA, the CDR3 is TGCAGTGCTTCCCCCCCTGCTAGCGGGAGTCTTCGGTGGGAGACCCAGTACTTC. It is translated as CSASPPASGSLRWETQYF.

This clonotype was seen ten or more times. The chain links TRBV5-6 to TRBJ1-1, with 7 bases matching TRBD1. Unmatched junction bases numbered 6, after V lost 5 bases and J lost 5 bases. Germline lookup yields CDR1 SGHDT and CDR2 YYEEEE. This CDR3 comprises 13 residues. CDR3 region: CASRQGEWTEAFF. The CDR3 nucleotides are TGTGCCAGCAGGCAGGGGGAGTGGACTGAAGCTTTCTTT.

This clonotype showed up just a few times. The rearrangement joins TRBV6-1 to TRBJ1-1; 9 nucleotides match TRBD1. This CDR3 has 14 amino acids. Trimming cost V 6 bases and J 7 bases; bases outside gene matches: 9. Germline assignment: CDR1 MNHNS and CDR2 SASEGT. The DNA for the CDR3 is TGTGCCAGCAGCGCCGGGACAGGGCTTGATGAAGCTTTCTTT. Protein sequence: CASSAGTGLDEAFF.

This CDR3 is CASSKLGVVGSGNTIYF. CDR3 sequence (DNA): TGTGCCAGCAGCAAACTGGGGGTTGTTGGCTCTGGAAACACCATATATTTT. This chain joins TRBV7-2 and TRBJ1-3, with D tentatively TRBD1 (5 bases). Germline V gene lookup returns CDR1 SGHTA and CDR2 FQGNSA. The CDR3 extends over 17 amino acids. Trimming cost V 5 bases and J 0 bases, with 17 bases left between them.

The chain links TRBV10-1 to TRBJ2-1; D tentatively fits TRBD1 or TRBD2 (5 bases each). The germline V gene encodes CDR1 WNHNN and CDR2 SYGVQD (reference sequence). The CDR3 consists of 16 residues. V dropped 5 bases and J dropped 5 bases, with 19 bases sitting between them. The CDR3 DNA reads as TGCGCCAGCAGTTTCTGCCGGGACGGGGTAAACAATGAGCAGTTCTTC. Protein: CASSFCRDGVNNEQFF.

This clonotype came up a few times. This sequence joins TRBV6-6 and TRBJ2-3; 9 bases line up with TRBD2. The trim removed 8 bases at V and 3 bases at J, leaving 15 bases unmatched. The germline V gene encodes CDR1 MNHNY and CDR2 SVGAGI (reference sequence). The CDR3 is 17 amino acids. The CDR3 here is CASSAGTSSGWTDTQYF. In DNA, the CDR3 is TGTGCCAGCTCCGCCGGGACTAGCAGTGGGTGGACAGATACGCAGTATTTT.

This clonotype showed up just a few times. The J gene is TRBJ2-3, the V gene TRBV19; 10 bases are a match to TRBD1. The V and J ends lost 10 bases and 3 bases, in that order; junction bases with no gene match: 16. This CDR3 is 17 amino acids long. Germline CDR1 LNHDA, CDR2 SQIVND (reference sequence). For the CDR3, the DNA is TGTGCCACCAGAGGCGTGGACAGGGGGATCGCGACAGATACGCAGTATTTT. Translating gives CATRGVDRGIATDTQYF.

As regards this clonotype: A much larger clone lies a single base off, so this may be a read error. V and J are TRBV12-3 or TRBV12-4 and TRBJ2-7, with a tentative D call TRBD1 (5 bases). The CDR3 contains 13 residues. The V gene lost 5 bases and the J gene lost 6 bases, with 14 bases spanning the gap. CDR3 DNA sequence: TGTGCCAGCAGTCCAGTGGGGCTCCCCGAGCAGTACTTC. As protein: CASSPVGLPEQYF.

As regards this clonotype: Compared with germline, one end of the junction differs, possibly owing to a read error. The chain employs TRBV2 and TRBJ2-2; D is possibly TRBD2 (6 bases). Per the germline V gene, CDR1 is SNHLY and CDR2 is FYNNEI. CDR3 length equals 19 residues. The CDR3 DNA follows: TGTGCCAGCAGTGCCGGGACTGGCGGGCCGGACGCGAACACCGGGGCGCTGTTTTTT. Amino acids: CASSAGTGGPDANTGALFF.

This rearrangement joins TRBV18 to TRBJ1-1; TRBD1 might be the D (6 bases). From germline, CDR1 is KGHSH and CDR2 LQKENI. The length of the CDR3 is 15 residues. The germline V and J ends were trimmed by 5 bases and 6 bases, with 19 bases remaining between them. The CDR3 DNA follows: TGTGCCAGCTCATCGATCGGGGGGCGAGGGGCTGAAGCTTTCTTT. This gives the protein CASSSIGGRGAEAFF.

With respect to this clonotype: Given a much more abundant clone one base away, this may be a read error. Because the CDR3 is missing its conserved closing phenylalanine or tryptophan, this is likely a read error. The chain links TRBV13 to TRBJ1-1; D call uncertain. CDR3 length: 11 residues. V was cut by 10 bases and J by 0 bases, with 6 bases left in between. Germline V gene lookup returns CDR1 PRHDT and CDR2 FYEKMQ (reference sequence). In DNA form, the CDR3 reads TGTGCCATAAGACTGAACACTGAAGCTTTCCTT. It specifies CAIRLNTEAFL.

The rearrangement joins TRBV20-1 to TRBJ1-6; a weak D match, TRBD1 (6 bases). Trimming took off 6 bases at V and 10 bases at J, with 28 bases between the two ends. CDR1 DFQATT and CDR2 SNEGSKA come from the germline V gene (reference sequence). The CDR3 consists of 17 residues. The CDR3 loop reads CSARPRKTGLEGSPLHF. As DNA, the CDR3 is TGCAGTGCCAGACCCCGAAAGACAGGTCTGGAGGGGTCACCCCTCCACTTT.

This clonotype was seen only a few times. The chain recombines TRBV5-1 with TRBJ1-2; D gene ambiguous. Trimming stripped 0 bases from V and 1 base from J, with 13 bases between. This CDR3 is 16 amino acids long. Germline V gives CDR1 SGHRS, CDR2 YFSETQ. CDR3 coding DNA: TGCGCCAGCAGCTTGGCCGGGCAGAGCTATAACTATGGCTACACCTTC. Translating it yields CASSLAGQSYNYGYTF. The full variable domain, rest sourced from reference TRBV5-1 and TRBJ1-2, is KAGVTQTPRYLIKTRGQQVTLSCSPISGHRSVSWYQQTPGQGLQFLFEYFSETQRNKGNFPGRFSGRQFSNSRSEMNVSTLELGDSALYLCASSLAGQSYNYGYTFGSGTRLTVV.

This clonotype was counted between two and nine times. V gene TRBV13 combines with J gene TRBJ2-2; D is ambiguous. This CDR3 has 14 residues. Per the germline V gene, CDR1 is PRHDT and CDR2 is FYEKMQ (reference sequence). The germline V and J ends were trimmed by 4 bases and 7 bases, with 13 bases remaining between them. DNA for the CDR3: TGTGCCAGCAGCTCCAACTCAGAACACGGGGAGCTGTTTTTT. Protein sequence: CASSSNSEHGELFF.

This clonotype has more than one count but fewer than ten. This sequence joins TRBV14 and TRBJ2-1; D uncertain. V shed 0 bases and J shed 8 bases, with 5 bases lying between them. Germline CDR1 and CDR2: SGHDN and FVKESK. The CDR3 totals 12 residues. CDR3 nucleotides: TGTGCCAGCAGCCAAGATTACTATGAGCAGTTCTTC. Protein sequence: CASSQDYYEQFF.

V gene TRBV19 combines with J gene TRBJ2-1, with TRBD2 as a possible D gene (5 bases). The V and J ends lost 1 base and 0 bases respectively, with 7 bases between them. The CDR3 sequence is 15 residues long. The V gene's germline CDR1 is LNHDA and CDR2 SQIVND (reference sequence). The DNA of the CDR3 is TGTGCCAGTAGTATAGCGGCGGGCTCCTACAATGAGCAGTTCTTC. This sequence encodes CASSIAAGSYNEQFF.

This clonotype was picked up many times. The CDR3 nucleotides are TGCGCCAGCAGGACAGGGCTATGGGAGACCCAGTACTTC. This gives the protein CASRTGLWETQYF. The gene calls are TRBV4-3 and TRBJ2-5, with TRBD1 matching over 7 bases. This CDR3 region has 13 residues. CDR1 and CDR2 from the germline V gene are LGHNA and YSLEER. The J segment lost 5 bases and the V segment lost 6 bases, leaving 6 bases of the junction unmatched.

The chain couples TRBV19 to TRBJ2-7; the D gene is possibly TRBD2 (6 bases). Germline V lookup: CDR1 LNHDA, CDR2 SQIVND (reference sequence). V was cut by 3 bases and J by 3 bases, with 12 bases left in between. The CDR3 covers 14 residues. The DNA for the CDR3 is TGTGCCAGTAGTATGTACGGGGGTAGCTACGAGCAGTACTTC. Translated: CASSMYGGSYEQYF.

The V and J genes are TRBV20-1 and TRBJ2-3; D might be TRBD1 or TRBD2, each matching 5 bases. Germline lookup yields CDR1 DFQATT and CDR2 SNEGSKA (reference sequence). The V end lost 0 bases, the J end lost 4 bases, and 17 bases lay between the germline ends. The CDR3 covers 16 residues. Written as DNA, the CDR3 is TGCAGTGCTAGAGATCTTTGGGGGAGTCGGGCAGATACGCAGTATTTT. Its translation: CSARDLWGSRADTQYF.